These 5 T cell receptor beta chains were all obtained from the same sample, sequenced in a study of CD8+ T cells in alopecia areata. Described treatment: oral pan-JAK inhibitor, 5-10 mg twice daily. RNA extraction and reverse transcription yielded cDNA as sequencing template. Assay: immunoSEQ multiplex PCR; the TCRdb copy retains only in-frame clones and omits some. The repertoire holds around 270,000 clones, with nearly 60% as singletons. The sequencing here drew on CD4+ T cells sorted from blood, taken at week 24, from a patient treated with tofacitinib. The source of these receptors is a human donor with alopecia areata.

This clone was recorded many times. This chain connects TRBV5-4 to TRBJ2-3; the match to TRBD2 covers 7 bases. CDR1 is SGHNT and CDR2 is YYREEE in the germline V gene (reference sequence). V dropped 0 bases and J dropped 2; count of bases not matched to a gene: 3. The CDR3 has 15 residues. The CDR3 here is CASSLDRGVTDTQYF. In nucleotides, the CDR3 is TGTGCCAGCAGCTTGGACCGGGGGGTCACAGATACGCAGTATTTT.

The chain is built from TRBV5-1 and TRBJ1-2; D not resolved. V was trimmed by 3 bases and J by 2 bases, leaving 11 bases between them. Germline V gene data show CDR1 as SGHRS and CDR2 as YFSETQ. The CDR3 is 14 amino acids. For the CDR3, the DNA is TGCGCCAGCAGCTCCGAGGGCCAGAACTATGGCTACACCTTC. Amino acid sequence: CASSSEGQNYGYTF.

The chain combines TRBV4-2 with TRBJ2-1; perhaps D is TRBD1 or TRBD2 (5 bases each). Germline values: CDR1 LGHNA, CDR2 YNFKEQ. The CDR3 runs to 15 residues. Trimming removed 4 bases from V and 8 bases from J, with 18 bases in between. The CDR3 DNA sequence: TGTGCCAGCAGCCCCCAACAGCGGACAACGGATGAGCAGTTCTTC. This encodes CASSPQQRTTDEQFF.

Comments on this clone: Other DNA sequences in this sample translate to the same CDR3. CDR3 coding DNA: TGCAGCGTTCGGACAGCTCAAGAGACCCAGTACTTC. Protein: CSVRTAQETQYF. J is TRBJ2-5 and V is TRBV29-1; weak D call: TRBD1 (6 bases). The CDR3 is 12 amino acids. V was trimmed by 5 bases and J by 2 bases, leaving 9 bases between them. Germline assignment: CDR1 SQVTM and CDR2 ANQGSEA.

This clone has more than one count but fewer than ten. The V gene is TRBV7-2, the J gene TRBJ2-3; a weak D match, TRBD2 (5 bases). The V and J ends lost 6 bases and 0 bases respectively, with 13 bases between them. The CDR3 contains 15 residues. Germline loops: CDR1 SGHTA, CDR2 FQGNSA. DNA for the CDR3: TGTGCCAGCAGAAAGGACTTCCTTAGCACAGATACGCAGTATTTT. Its translation is CASRKDFLSTDTQYF. The full variable domain, in which reference TRBV7-2 and TRBJ2-3 provide the parts outside the CDR3, is GAGVSQSPSNKVTEKGKDVELRCDPISGHTALYWYRQSLGQGLEFLIYFQGNSAPDKSGLPSDRFSAERTGGSVSTLTIQRTQQEDSAVYLCASRKDFLSTDTQYFGPGTRLTVL.